A selection of T cell receptor beta chains follows, all from one sample in a study of blood T cell repertoires in COVID-19. Clones were sequenced by immunoSEQ multiplex PCR, and TCRdb holds only the in-frame ones, with some missing. The table has more than 200,000 clones, over 75% seen once; the top ten hold about 0.7%. Sequencing input: peripheral blood. The receptor set was obtained from a human donor in a cohort sampled during active COVID-19. The CDR3 runs from the conserved cysteine through the conserved F or W. The D gene is left open where the match is weak. Size is omitted from some rows. Given values are once, few, many or a class for expanded clones.

TRBV27	14	NA	few	TRBJ1-5	CASSPRDNNQPQHF	TGTGCCAGCAGTCCCCGGGACAACAATCAGCCCCAGCATTTT
TRBV9	18	NA	NA	TRBJ1-3	CASSVAWVPDISGNTIYF	TGTGCCAGCAGCGTAGCGTGGGTGCCGGACATATCTGGAAACACCATATATTTT
TRBV6-6	14	TRBD1	NA	TRBJ1-2	CASSYAGGYYGYTF	TGTGCCAGCAGTTACGCAGGGGGATACTATGGCTACACCTTC
TRBV10-3	12	TRBD1	once	TRBJ1-5	CAISQGDQPQHF	TGTGCCATCAGTCAGGGGGATCAGCCCCAGCATTTT
TRBV7-2	13	TRBD2	NA	TRBJ2-7	CASRIAEGGVQYF	TGTGCCAGCAGGATAGCGGAGGGAGGGGTTCAATACTTC
TRBV9	12	TRBD1	NA	TRBJ1-2	CASSVDGQGNTF	TGTGCCAGCAGCGTAGATGGACAGGGGAACACCTTC
TRBV24-1	16	TRBD2	NA	TRBJ2-7	CATSGQTSGRTYEQYF	TGTGCCACCAGTGGCCAAACTAGCGGGAGGACCTACGAGCAGTACTTC
TRBV5-1	15	TRBD2	NA	TRBJ2-5	CASSLLAGIQETQYF	TGCGCCAGCAGCTTGTTAGCGGGAATCCAAGAGACCCAGTACTTC
TRBV7-2	18	NA	few	TRBJ1-5	CASSLRFQSGYGNQPQHF	TGTGCCAGCAGCTTAAGATTTCAATCGGGGTACGGCAATCAGCCCCAGCATTTT
TRBV7-9	13	TRBD1	NA	TRBJ2-7	CASSRIQGMKQYF	TGTGCCAGCAGCCGTATACAGGGGATGAAGCAGTACTTC
TRBV10-3	15	NA	NA	TRBJ1-6	CAISQGRGSNSPLHF	TGTGCCATCAGCCAAGGACGGGGGAGCAATTCACCCCTCCACTTT
TRBV20-1	10	NA	once	TRBJ2-7	CSARSNEQYF	TGCAGTGCTAGATCAAACGAGCAGTACTTC
TRBV30	14	TRBD2	NA	TRBJ2-5	CAWSGLAVKETQYF	TGTGCCTGGTCGGGACTAGCGGTTAAAGAGACCCAGTACTTC
TRBV12-3/TRBV12-4	13	TRBD2	NA	TRBJ2-7	CASSLLAGYEQYF	TGTGCCAGCAGTTTACTAGCGGGGTACGAGCAGTACTTC
TRBV20-1	13	NA	few	TRBJ1-2	CSASPQGGWGYTF	TGCAGTGCTAGTCCCCAGGGAGGCTGGGGCTACACCTTC
TRBV16	16	TRBD1	NA	TRBJ2-7	CASSPYGTGGRDEQYF	TGTGCCAGCAGCCCCTATGGGACAGGGGGCAGGGACGAGCAGTACTTC
TRBV18	12	NA	NA	TRBJ1-1	CASSHGNTEAFF	TGTGCCAGCTCACACGGGAACACTGAAGCTTTCTTT
TRBV9	15	TRBD1	NA	TRBJ1-5	CASSYGQDEGKPQHF	TGTGCCAGCAGCTACGGACAGGACGAGGGGAAGCCCCAGCATTTT
TRBV28	14	NA	NA	TRBJ1-2	CASSVGLVIYGYTF	TGTGCCAGCAGCGTTGGACTGGTCATCTATGGCTACACCTTC
TRBV7-2	14	TRBD1	NA	TRBJ1-1	CASRKDRDRSEAFF	TGTGCCAGCAGAAAGGACAGGGATCGATCTGAAGCTTTCTTT
TRBV6-6	14	TRBD1	NA	TRBJ1-1	CASRTGGGGTEAFF	TGTGCCAGCAGAACAGGGGGTGGTGGCACTGAAGCTTTCTTT
TRBV9	15	NA	NA	TRBJ2-1	CASSATGISYNEQFF	TGTGCCAGCAGCGCCACGGGAATCTCCTACAATGAGCAGTTCTTC
TRBV10-2	14	TRBD1	NA	TRBJ1-2	CASAPGQGERGYTF	TGCGCCAGCGCACCGGGACAGGGTGAACGTGGCTACACCTTC
TRBV7-3	13	NA	NA	TRBJ1-2	CASSLLGGNGYTF	TGTGCCAGCAGCTTATTGGGGGGGAATGGCTACACCTTC
TRBV30	13	NA	NA	TRBJ1-5	CAWSAQGGQPQHF	TGTGCCTGGAGCGCACAGGGCGGTCAGCCCCAGCATTTT
TRBV7-2	14	NA	NA	TRBJ2-3	CASTKAGGADTQYF	TGTGCCAGCACCAAAGCAGGAGGCGCAGATACGCAGTATTTT
TRBV4-2	14	NA	NA	TRBJ1-3	CASSQGGVRNTIYF	TGTGCCAGCAGCCAAGGAGGAGTTCGAAACACCATATATTTT
TRBV5-6	15	TRBD1	NA	TRBJ2-7	CASSVGTGNPYEQYF	TGTGCCAGCAGCGTAGGGACAGGCAACCCCTACGAGCAGTACTTC
TRBV4-2	17	TRBD2	NA	TRBJ2-7	CASSRWTSGGVSYEQYF	TGTGCCAGCAGCCGTTGGACTAGCGGGGGGGTCTCCTACGAGCAGTACTTC
TRBV6-1	15	NA	NA	TRBJ2-2	CASSETGILGGELFF	TGTGCCAGCAGTGAAACAGGGATACTCGGAGGGGAGCTGTTTTTT
TRBV6-6	16	NA	NA	TRBJ1-1	CASSTQPTGKHPMAFF	TGTGCCAGCAGTACGCAACCGACAGGCAAACATCCTATGGCTTTCTTT
TRBV7-9	12	NA	NA	TRBJ2-7	CASTHDIGEQYF	TGTGCCAGCACACATGACATTGGCGAGCAGTACTTC
TRBV10-3	15	NA	NA	TRBJ1-1	CAIRGANPMNTEAFF	TGTGCCATCAGGGGGGCTAACCCCATGAACACTGAAGCTTTCTTT
TRBV6-2/TRBV6-3	15	NA	NA	TRBJ2-7	CASSYRAGLGHEQYF	TGTGCCAGCAGTTACAGAGCGGGTCTTGGTCACGAGCAGTACTTC
TRBV19	15	NA	NA	TRBJ1-1	CASSGLGQTNTEAFF	TGTGCCAGTAGTGGGTTGGGACAAACGAACACTGAAGCTTTCTTT
TRBV28	16	TRBD1	once	TRBJ2-5	CASSLFGDSAAETQYF	TGTGCCAGCAGTTTATTCGGGGACAGTGCCGCGGAGACCCAGTACTTC
TRBV18	16	NA	NA	TRBJ2-5	CASSPYLSLRGETQYF	TGTGCCAGCTCACCATATCTATCCCTGCGGGGTGAGACCCAGTACTTC
TRBV2	13	TRBD1	NA	TRBJ1-2	CASSSTGARGYTF	TGTGCCAGCAGTTCCACAGGGGCACGCGGCTACACCTTC
TRBV7-8	15	NA	NA	TRBJ1-2	CASSLRRQSYYGYTF	TGTGCCAGCAGCTTAAGGCGGCAGAGCTACTATGGCTACACCTTC
TRBV28	14	TRBD1	NA	TRBJ2-5	CASSRDRGLETQYF	TGTGCCAGCAGTCGCGACAGGGGTTTAGAGACCCAGTACTTC
TRBV29-1	14	NA	NA	TRBJ1-2	CSVALGGTIYGYTF	TGCAGCGTCGCCTTGGGGGGGACGATCTATGGCTACACCTTC
TRBV5-6	13	NA	NA	TRBJ2-7	CASSLAVSYEQYF	TGTGCCAGCAGCTTAGCGGTCTCCTACGAGCAGTACTTC
TRBV27	15	NA	NA	TRBJ1-1	CASSLNPPGNTEAFF	TGTGCCAGCAGTTTAAATCCGCCGGGGAACACTGAAGCTTTCTTT
TRBV6-5	16	TRBD1	NA	TRBJ2-7	CASSYRWGTGGDEQYF	TGTGCCAGCAGTTACAGGTGGGGGACAGGGGGCGACGAGCAGTACTTC
TRBV19	15	NA	NA	TRBJ2-7	CASSPNRDSSYEQYF	TGTGCCAGTAGTCCAAACCGGGACTCCTCCTACGAGCAGTACTTC
TRBV7-2	14	TRBD1	NA	TRBJ1-1	CASSLGGTDTEAFF	TGTGCCAGCAGCTTAGGGGGGACAGACACTGAAGCTTTCTTT
TRBV12-1	16	NA	NA	TRBJ2-7	CASSLAGRGGPIEQYF	TGTGCCAGCAGCTTGGCAGGGCGGGGAGGTCCGATCGAGCAGTACTTC
TRBV5-1	16	NA	few	TRBJ1-4	CASSSYREPANEKLFF	TGCGCCAGCAGCTCCTACAGGGAGCCCGCTAATGAAAAACTGTTTTTT